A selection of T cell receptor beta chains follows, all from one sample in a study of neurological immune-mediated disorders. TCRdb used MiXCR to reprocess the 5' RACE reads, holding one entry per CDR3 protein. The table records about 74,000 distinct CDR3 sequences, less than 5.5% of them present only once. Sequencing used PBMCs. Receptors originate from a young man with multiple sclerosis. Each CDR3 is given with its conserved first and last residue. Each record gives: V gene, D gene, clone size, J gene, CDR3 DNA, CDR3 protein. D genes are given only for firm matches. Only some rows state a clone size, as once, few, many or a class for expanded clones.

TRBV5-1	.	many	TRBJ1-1	TGCGCCAGCACCCTAAACGTACAGGGCCAGGGGACTGAAGCTTTCTTT	CASTLNVQGQGTEAFF
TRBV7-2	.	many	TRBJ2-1	TGTGCCAGCAGCTTAGGGTTGGGCAGGGAGGAGTTCTTC	CASSLGLGREEFF
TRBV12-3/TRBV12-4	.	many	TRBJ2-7	TGTGCCAGCAGTTTACGGTTAGAGGCCGAGCAGTACTTC	CASSLRLEAEQYF
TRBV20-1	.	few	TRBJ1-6	TGCAGTGCTGTAGGGGGTTCACCCCTCAACTTT	CSAVGGSPLNF
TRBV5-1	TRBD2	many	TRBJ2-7	TGCGCCAGCAGCCCTGAAGCGGGAGTGATATACGAGCAGTACTTC	CASSPEAGVIYEQYF
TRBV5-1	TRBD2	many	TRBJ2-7	TGCGCCAGCAGCTTGGGCGTATCGGGGGGGGACGAGCAGTACTTC	CASSLGVSGGDEQYF
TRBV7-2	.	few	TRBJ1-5	TGTGCCAGCAGCCCCCGGCAGGGTCAGCCCCAGAATTTT	CASSPRQGQPQNF
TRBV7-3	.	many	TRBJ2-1	TGTGCCAGCAGCCCCCTGGCGGGCAATGAGCAGTTCTTC	CASSPLAGNEQFF
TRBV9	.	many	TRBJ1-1	TGTGCCAGCAGCGTAGATCTAGGCACTGAAGCTTTCTTT	CASSVDLGTEAFF
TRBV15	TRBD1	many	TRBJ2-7	TGTGCCACCAGCAGAGAGGGGACAGGGTCTGCCGAGCAGTACTTC	CATSREGTGSAEQYF
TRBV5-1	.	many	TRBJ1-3	TGCGCCAGCAGCATCAACCCGGGTTCTGGAAACACCATATATTTT	CASSINPGSGNTIYF
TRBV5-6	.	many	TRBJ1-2	TGTGCCAGCAGCTTGGTGGGGCAGCCTCTATTCTTC	CASSLVGQPLFF
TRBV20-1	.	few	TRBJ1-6	TGCAGTGCCAGGGAGATGGTTCGGGATTCACCCCTCCACTTT	CSAREMVRDSPLHF
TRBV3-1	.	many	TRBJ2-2	TGTGCCAGCAGCCTGACCGTACAGGGCACCGGGGAGCTGTTTTTT	CASSLTVQGTGELFF
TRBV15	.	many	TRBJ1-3	TGTGCCACCAGCAGAGATGTTGGAGGAAACACCATATATTTT	CATSRDVGGNTIYF
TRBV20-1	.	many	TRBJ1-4	TGCAGTGCTAGGGGGGCCCTTAATGAAAAACTGTTTTTT	CSARGALNEKLFF
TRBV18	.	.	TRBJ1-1	TGTGCCAGCTGCCCCGGGTGGTTCCCTAATTGGACTGAAGCTTTCTTT	CASCPGWFPNWTEAFF
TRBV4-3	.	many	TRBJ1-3	TGCGCCAGCAGCCAAGGTCACTCTGGAAACACCATATATTTT	CASSQGHSGNTIYF
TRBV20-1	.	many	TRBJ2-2	TGCAGTGCTAAAGGGGTAGAGAACACCGGGGAGCTGTTTTTT	CSAKGVENTGELFF
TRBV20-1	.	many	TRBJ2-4	TGCAGCCTATGTTGGGGGATTCAGTACTTC	CSLCWGIQYF
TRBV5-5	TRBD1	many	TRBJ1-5	TGTGCCAGCACCACAGGGGGCCTTGGCAATCAGCCCCAGCATTTT	CASTTGGLGNQPQHF
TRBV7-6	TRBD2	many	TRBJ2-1	TGTGCCACAACCCTTGGGGCTAGCGGCGACAATGAGCAGTTCTTC	CATTLGASGDNEQFF
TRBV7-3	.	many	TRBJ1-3	TGTGCCAGCAGCTTATTAGGGCCATTCTCTGGAAACACCATATATTTT	CASSLLGPFSGNTIYF
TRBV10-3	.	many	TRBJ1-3	TGTGCCATCAGTCGCCGTGGGAGGGCCTCTGGAAACACCATATATTTT	CAISRRGRASGNTIYF
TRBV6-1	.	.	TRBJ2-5	TGTGCCAGCAGTGAAGCCTTCGGCGGGATCCAAGAGACCCAGTACTTC	CASSEAFGGIQETQYF
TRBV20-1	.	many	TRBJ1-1	TGCAGTGCTCCCCCCTTGGGGCATATGAACACTGAAGCTTTCTTT	CSAPPLGHMNTEAFF
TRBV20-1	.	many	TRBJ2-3	TGCAGTGCTTCGTATAGCGGCCCCGGGGCGGGAGATACGCAGTATTTT	CSASYSGPGAGDTQYF
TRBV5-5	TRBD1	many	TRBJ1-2	TGTGCCAGCAGCCTCGACAGGGAAGGAGGCGGCTACACCTTC	CASSLDREGGGYTF
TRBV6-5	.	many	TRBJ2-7	TGTGCCAGCAGTTACCAGGGTTCCGACGAGCAGTACTTC	CASSYQGSDEQYF
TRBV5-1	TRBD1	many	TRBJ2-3	TGCGCCAGCAGTGGGACAGGGGGCAAGGGGAGCACAGATACGCAGTATTTT	CASSGTGGKGSTDTQYF
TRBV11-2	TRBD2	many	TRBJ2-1	TGTGCCAGCAGCTTCTATAGCGGGGGTACCTACAATGAGCAGTTCTTC	CASSFYSGGTYNEQFF
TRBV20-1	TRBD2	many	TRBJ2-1	TGCAGTGCTAGAGGGACTAGCGGCAATGAGCAGTTCTTC	CSARGTSGNEQFF
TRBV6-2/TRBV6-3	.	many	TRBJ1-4	TGTGCCAGCCTCGGAGGGTCGGCAAAACTGTTTTTT	CASLGGSAKLFF
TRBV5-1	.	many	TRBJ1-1	TGCGCCAGCAGCTTTGAGGGGAACACTGAAGCTTTCTTT	CASSFEGNTEAFF
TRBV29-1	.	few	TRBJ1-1	TGCAGCGTTGGACGGGAGAACACTGAAGCTTTCTTT	CSVGRENTEAFF
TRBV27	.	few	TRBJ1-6	TGTGCCAGCAGTTTGTTAGGGGATTCACCCCTACACTTT	CASSLLGDSPLHF
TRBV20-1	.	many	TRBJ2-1	TGCAGTGCTAGTACTAGCAGGGGCATAAATGAGCAGTTCTTC	CSASTSRGINEQFF
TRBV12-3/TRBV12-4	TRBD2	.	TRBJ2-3	TGTGCCAGCAGCCCCCTACTAGCGGGGGGTAGAGATACGCAGTATTTT	CASSPLLAGGRDTQYF
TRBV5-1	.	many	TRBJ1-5	TGCGCCAGCAGCTTGGATAAAGTGACAGATACCTATAGCAATCAGCCCCAGAATTTT	CASSLDKVTDTYSNQPQNF
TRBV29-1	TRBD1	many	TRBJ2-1	TGCAGCGTTGCCTACAGGGGGGCATATGAGCAGTTCTTC	CSVAYRGAYEQFF
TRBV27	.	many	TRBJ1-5	TGTGCCAGCAGTTTATCTGATGGGGAGAATCAGCCCCAGCATTTT	CASSLSDGENQPQHF
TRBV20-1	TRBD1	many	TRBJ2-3	TGCAGTGCTAGAGACGAGGGGACAGGCATATTT	CSARDEGTGIF
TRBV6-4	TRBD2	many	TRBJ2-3	TGTGCCAGCAGTGACTCGACTAGCGGGAGCACAGATACGCAGTATTTT	CASSDSTSGSTDTQYF